Listed here is a single TCR beta chain. CDR3 length equals 16 residues. Germline V gene sequence: CDR1 SGHRS, CDR2 YFSETQ. J was trimmed by 3 bases and V by 4 bases; bases with no gene match: 6. This sample was included in a study of blood T cell repertoires in COVID-19. Study background: From T cells, B-cell-depleted T cells, or PBMCs came the material, which was cDNA or gDNA.

Here immunoSEQ multiplex PCR was the method, and the copy in TCRdb shows in-frame clones only, minus some. The table lists about 300,000 clones, around nine tenths of them singletons. The sequencing input was PBMCs or T cells enriched from blood (not recorded which). The chain links TRBV5-1 to TRBJ2-3; TRBD2 matches at 12 bases. The source of this sequence is a woman between 35 and 50 years old who had recovered from COVID-19. CDR3 residues: CASSPGTSGYTDTQYF. The CDR3 bases are TGCGCCAGCAGCCCCGGGACTAGCGGGTATACAGATACGCAGTATTTT. The full variable domain, its missing parts supplied by reference TRBV5-1 and TRBJ2-3, is KAGVTQTPRYLIKTRGQQVTLSCSPISGHRSVSWYQQTPGQGLQFLFEYFSETQRNKGNFPGRFSGRQFSNSRSEMNVSTLELGDSALYLCASSPGTSGYTDTQYFGPGTRLTVL.